The 10 T cell receptor beta chains listed next were all sequenced from one sample in a study of PD-1 blockade in classical Hodgkin lymphoma. Sequencing was performed with immunoSEQ multiplex PCR; in TCRdb, only in-frame clones are kept and a portion is missing. The sample comprises about 23,000 clones, approximately 74% of which are singletons, and around 15% rests with the top ten. In every patient, relapse followed autologous stem cell transplantation, while exposure to brentuximab vedotin differed. The material sequenced was peripheral blood mononuclear cells (PBMCs), taken at baseline. These receptors came from a human donor with classical Hodgkin lymphoma.

CDR3 nucleotides: TGTGCCAGCCTAGACAGGGGCATCACTGAAGCTTTCTTT. Translating it yields CASLDRGITEAFF. The chain recombines TRBV28 with TRBJ1-1; 8 bases align to TRBD1. V was pared by 8 bases and J by 4 bases, with 6 bases of the junction left unmatched. The CDR3 is 13 amino acids. CDR1 is MDHEN and CDR2 is SYDVKM in the germline V gene.

The chain links TRBV19 to TRBJ2-1; 9 nucleotides agree with TRBD1. CDR1 and CDR2 from the germline V gene are LNHDA and SQIVND (reference sequence). V shed 3 bases and J 7 bases; nucleotides not matched to a gene: 7. CDR3 length: 15 amino acids. The CDR3 is CASSMTGQGPNEQFF. CDR3 in DNA: TGTGCCAGTAGTATGACGGGACAGGGTCCGAATGAGCAGTTCTTC.

V and J are TRBV30 and TRBJ1-3, with D tentatively TRBD1 (6 bases). Trimming took off 4 bases at V and 0 bases at J, with 13 bases between the two ends. CDR1 is GTSNPN and CDR2 is SVGIG in the germline V gene (reference sequence). This CDR3 spans 15 amino acids. The CDR3 nucleotides are TGTGCCTGGACTCCGGGGACATACTCTGGAAACACCATATATTTT. It yields the protein CAWTPGTYSGNTIYF.

V gene TRBV28 combines with J gene TRBJ2-5; tentative D call: TRBD2 (6 bases). The CDR3 totals 14 residues. CDR1 MDHEN and CDR2 SYDVKM come from the germline V gene. V was shortened by 6 bases and J by 7 bases, with 18 bases between the two germline ends. The CDR3 region has the DNA TGTGCCAGCAGCCCAGGGACGGTGGGGGGGACCCAGTACTTC. Translated: CASSPGTVGGTQYF.

This chain connects TRBV7-9 to TRBJ2-3, with D unresolved. Trimming took 0 bases from V and 8 from J, leaving 12 bases between them. The CDR3 runs 14 residues. Germline V gene sequence: CDR1 SEHNR, CDR2 FQNEAQ (reference sequence). DNA of the CDR3: TGTGCCAGCAGCTTAGCGTCGGGCTTAGGTACGCAGTATTTT. Residues: CASSLASGLGTQYF.

This clone was observed a handful of times. The chain joins TRBV15 to TRBJ1-5, with TRBD1 as a possible D gene (5 bases). Germline assignment: CDR1 LNHNV and CDR2 YYDKDF (reference sequence). The CDR3 has 15 residues. The ends were cut back, 0 bases at V and 5 bases at J, with 11 bases in the middle. This CDR3 reads CATSRDMWDDQPQHF. The CDR3 bases are TGTGCCACCAGCAGAGATATGTGGGACGATCAGCCCCAGCATTTT.

This rearrangement joins TRBV19 to TRBJ1-1, with D hard to call. V dropped 7 bases and J dropped 1 base, with 16 bases sitting between them. Per germline, CDR1 LNHDA and CDR2 SQIVND (reference sequence). The CDR3 is 15 residues long. The CDR3 sequence is CASMERWTANTEAFF. CDR3 bases: TGTGCCAGTATGGAACGGTGGACGGCGAACACTGAAGCTTTCTTT.

The chain carries TRBV7-2 and TRBJ2-7; a possible D gene is TRBD2 (5 bases). Trimming pared 3 bases from V and 2 bases from J, leaving 11 bases between. Germline values: CDR1 SGHTA, CDR2 FQGNSA. The CDR3 length is 14 residues. Written as DNA, the CDR3 is TGTGCCAGCAGCTTGGGCAGCGGTCCCTACGAGCAGTACTTC. Translating gives CASSLGSGPYEQYF.

This chain uses TRBV19 with TRBJ1-3; D is unclear. The CDR3 has 13 amino acids. Germline V gives CDR1 LNHDA, CDR2 SQIVND (reference sequence). With 5 bases removed from V and 5 bases from J, the gap between germline ends came to 10 bases. The CDR3 spells CASSPLGRNTIYF. The CDR3 DNA sequence: TGTGCCAGTAGTCCCCTAGGGAGAAACACCATATATTTT.

The chain employs TRBV6-6 and TRBJ1-6; D may be TRBD1 (6 bases). The CDR3 has 14 residues. The germline CDR1 and CDR2 sequences are MNHNY and SVGAGI (reference sequence). Deletions cut 7 bases from V and 11 bases from J, with 18 bases between. CDR3 coding DNA: TGTGCCAGCACCGAGGGGGGGACCGTGGCACCCCTCCACTTT. Residues: CASTEGGTVAPLHF.